The 14 T cell receptor beta chains in this list originate from one sample, sequenced in a study of shared clonotypes between healthy human individuals. Assay: immunoSEQ multiplex PCR; the TCRdb copy retains only in-frame clones and omits some. The repertoire consists of some 2.4 million clones, with roughly 93% occurring once and the leading ten covering about 0.38%. The sample was naive CD4+ T cells from PBMCs. Subset defined: CD45RA+ positively selected. All receptors come from a man aged 18 to 30 in good health. Some clones in this sample may be carry-over from other donors' samples.

The chain carries TRBV5-4 and TRBJ2-3; 7 bases agree with TRBD2. The junction had 10 bases not matched to a gene; V was cut back by 6 bases and J by 3 bases. The CDR3 runs 15 residues. CDR1 and CDR2 from the germline V gene are SGHNT and YYREEE (reference sequence). DNA of the CDR3: TGTGCCAGCACCGGGGGGAGCGCTTCAACAGATACGCAGTATTTT. Encoded protein: CASTGGSASTDTQYF.

V and J are TRBV28 and TRBJ1-5; unclear D gene. V lost 5 bases to trimming and J lost 7 bases, with 12 bases between them. Germline CDR1 and CDR2: MDHEN and SYDVKM. The length of the CDR3 is 13 residues. In DNA, the CDR3 is TGTGCCAGCAGTACAAGGGTCAGCCAGCCCCAGCATTTT. Amino acid sequence: CASSTRVSQPQHF.

The chain recombines TRBV2 with TRBJ1-5; 9 bases are shared with TRBD1. This CDR3 region has 13 residues. V lost 10 bases, J lost 4 bases, and 5 bases stayed unmatched. Germline-derived CDR1 and CDR2 are SNHLY and FYNNEI. DNA for the CDR3: TGTGCCACCAGACAGGGGGGTAATCAGCCCCAGCATTTT. Translated, it gives CATRQGGNQPQHF. Full variable domain (outside the CDR3, taken from reference TRBV2 and TRBJ1-5): EPEVTQTPSHQVTQMGQEVILRCVPISNHLYFYWYRQILGQKVEFLVSFYNNEISEKSEIFDDQFSVERPDGSNFTLKIRSTKLEDSAMYFCATRQGGNQPQHFGDGTRLSIL.

This rearrangement joins TRBV28 to TRBJ2-6; D unresolved. The CDR3 spans 13 residues. V gave up 8 bases and J gave up 4 bases, with 9 bases separating them. In germline, CDR1 is MDHEN, CDR2 SYDVKM. CDR3 in DNA: TGTGCCAGCCTTCGGAACGGGGCCAACGTCCTGACTTTC. Amino acid sequence: CASLRNGANVLTF.

The V call is TRBV5-1, the J call TRBJ1-4, with a possible D match to TRBD1 (5 bases). V was shortened by 2 bases and J by 6 bases, with 14 bases between the two germline ends. The CDR3 spans 15 residues. Germline V gene lookup returns CDR1 SGHRS and CDR2 YFSETQ. Here the CDR3 DNA reads TGCGCCAGCAGCTTAATAGGGGCCCCAGATGAAAAACTGTTTTTT. Its translation: CASSLIGAPDEKLFF.

CDR3 protein: CASSEGRGRETQYF. The CDR3 coding sequence is TGTGCCAGCAGTGAAGGTAGGGGTCGGGAGACCCAGTACTTC. The chain joins TRBV25-1 to TRBJ2-5, with D perhaps matching TRBD1 (5 bases). The CDR3 runs 14 residues. From germline, CDR1 is MGHDK and CDR2 SYGVNS. V was clipped by 2 bases and J by 5 bases, with 12 bases between them.

The J gene is TRBJ1-5, the V gene TRBV28; 7 bases line up with TRBD1. The germline CDR1 and CDR2 sequences are MDHEN and SYDVKM. This CDR3 is 16 amino acids long. V trimming: 5 bases; J trimming: 5 bases; junction bases outside the gene matches: 12. The DNA of the CDR3 is TGTGCCAGCAGTAGAGGGGGCGCGGGGGGCTATCAGCCCCAGCATTTT. This gives the protein CASSRGGAGGYQPQHF.

To note about this clone: Distinct nucleotide sequences in the sample also encode this CDR3. The chain recombines TRBV5-1 with TRBJ1-4; D gene unclear. V gave up 0 bases and J gave up 5 bases, with 8 bases separating them. This CDR3 contains 14 residues. CDR1 is SGHRS and CDR2 is YFSETQ in the germline V gene. The CDR3 DNA follows: TGCGCCAGCAGCTTGGTAGGTGTGAATGAAAAACTGTTTTTT. Protein: CASSLVGVNEKLFF.

V usage is TRBV5-1 and J usage is TRBJ2-7, with no clear D. Trimming took off 2 bases at V and 2 bases at J, with 17 bases between the two ends. Germline lookup yields CDR1 SGHRS and CDR2 YFSETQ. The CDR3 loop spans 16 amino acids. The CDR3 DNA follows: TGCGCCAGCAGCTTCTTGGGCAGTAGTGCACCCTACGAGCAGTACTTC. It encodes CASSFLGSSAPYEQYF.

This chain connects TRBV15 to TRBJ2-3; D unresolved. V lost 0 bases, J lost 5 bases, and 18 bases lay in between. The CDR3 sequence is 17 residues long. Germline V lookup: CDR1 LNHNV, CDR2 YYDKDF (reference sequence). CDR3 in amino acids: CATSRDQSAIVGDTQYF. CDR3 in DNA: TGTGCCACCAGCAGAGATCAGTCGGCAATAGTTGGAGATACGCAGTATTTT.

This clone was found once. The J gene is TRBJ2-5, the V gene TRBV28; TRBD1 aligns across 11 bases. The V gene end was trimmed by 4 bases and the J gene end by 0 bases; junction bases not matched to a gene: 13. The CDR3 length is 19 residues. Germline CDR1 and CDR2: MDHEN and SYDVKM. The CDR3 sequence is CASSSAIPRDRGYQETQYF. In DNA form, the CDR3 reads TGTGCCAGCAGTTCCGCAATTCCCCGGGACAGGGGGTACCAAGAGACCCAGTACTTC.

This chain connects TRBV4-2 to TRBJ2-7, with 11 bases identical to TRBD1. Per the germline V gene, CDR1 is LGHNA and CDR2 is YNFKEQ. V shed 3 bases, J shed 5 bases, and the junction held 3 bases outside the gene matches. The CDR3 is made up of 14 amino acids. CDR3 bases: TGTGCCAGCAGCCAGGGGACAGGGGGGGACGAGCAGTACTTC. This encodes CASSQGTGGDEQYF.

The V and J genes are TRBV30 and TRBJ1-1; TRBD1 aligns across 11 bases. Per germline, CDR1 GTSNPN and CDR2 SVGIG (reference sequence). The length of the CDR3 is 15 residues. With 2 bases clipped from V and 4 bases from J, the junction kept 6 bases outside the gene matches. The CDR3 DNA follows: TGTGCCTGGAGTCCCAGGGGGACAGGGGGCACTGAAGCTTTCTTT. Translating gives CAWSPRGTGGTEAFF.

This clone was counted only a few times. The chain employs TRBV25-1 and TRBJ2-2; 10 nucleotides line up with TRBD2. The CDR3 consists of 15 residues. CDR1 is MGHDK and CDR2 is SYGVNS in the germline V gene. V was pared by 6 bases and J by 4 bases, with 5 bases of the junction left unmatched. CDR3 protein: CASRLAGGVTGELFF. The DNA for the CDR3 is TGTGCCAGCAGGTTAGCGGGAGGAGTCACCGGGGAGCTGTTTTTT.